Listed here are 8 T cell receptor beta chains from one sample, sequenced in a study of identical twins. TCRdb re-analysed the 5' RACE reads in MiXCR, keeping a single row per CDR3 protein. The sample lists about 200,000 distinct CDR3 sequences, around a sixth occurring once. The sample was also reused in another study, on T cells expressing NK-cell markers.

Input material: CD8+ T cells sorted from blood. The receptors derive from a woman between 18 and 30 years old in good health.

V usage is TRBV6-1 and J usage is TRBJ1-1; D gene unclear. The CDR3 is 12 residues long. Germline V gene sequence: CDR1 MNHNS, CDR2 SASEGT. Trimming pared 7 bases from V and 7 bases from J, leaving 13 bases between. The CDR3 loop reads CASITVVDEAFF. DNA for the CDR3: TGTGCCAGCATCACTGTCGTTGATGAAGCTTTCTTT.

This clonotype appeared a few times. The chain has TRBV29-1 and TRBJ2-7; weak D call: TRBD2 (5 bases). V dropped 7 bases and J dropped 5 bases, with 21 bases sitting between them. The germline gives CDR1 SQVTM, CDR2 ANQGSEA. The CDR3 loop spans 14 amino acids. CDR3 nucleotide sequence: TGCAGCGGGGCTCGCGGCGAGGGCCTCCACGAGCAGTACTTC. This translates into CSGARGEGLHEQYF.

This clonotype was picked up a small number of times. As DNA, the CDR3 is TGTGCCAGCAGCGTGAGGACTAGCGCCCACAATGAGCAGTTCTTC. This sequence encodes CASSVRTSAHNEQFF. The chain carries TRBV9 and TRBJ2-1; 9 bases agree with TRBD2. CDR3 size: 15 residues. V was pared by 2 bases and J by 5 bases, with 5 bases of the junction left unmatched. CDR1 is SGDLS and CDR2 is YYNGEE in the germline V gene.

The chain is built from TRBV27 and TRBJ1-6, with 11 bases matching TRBD1. With V trimmed by 5 bases and J by 3 bases, 3 bases remained unmatched. CDR1 is MNHEY and CDR2 is SMNVEV in the germline V gene (reference sequence). The CDR3 is 16 amino acids. In DNA, the CDR3 is TGTGCCAGCAGTATCGGGACAGGGGGCTATAATTCACCCCTCCACTTT. Translated: CASSIGTGGYNSPLHF.

The V and J genes are TRBV7-8 and TRBJ1-5, with 8 bases aligning to TRBD1. CDR1 and CDR2 (germline): SGHVS, FQNEAQ. With 4 bases clipped from V and 9 bases from J, the junction kept 5 bases outside the gene matches. CDR3 length equals 13 residues. The CDR3 protein is CASSWTGFRPQHF. The CDR3 nucleotides read TGTGCCAGCAGCTGGACAGGGTTTCGGCCCCAGCATTTT.

This clonotype has a handful of counts. J is TRBJ2-7 and V is TRBV5-1; D is unresolved. The CDR3 is 13 residues long. V was shortened by 4 bases and J by 2 bases, with 10 bases between the two germline ends. The germline gives CDR1 SGHRS, CDR2 YFSETQ. The CDR3 region has the DNA TGCGCCAGCAGCGCCCAAGAAACCTACGAGCAGTACTTC. Its protein product is CASSAQETYEQYF.

This chain joins TRBV5-6 and TRBJ1-2, with D tentatively TRBD1 (5 bases). Germline V CDR1 and CDR2: SGHDT, YYEEEE. CDR3 length equals 13 residues. The V end lost 6 bases, the J end lost 4 bases, and 13 bases lay between the germline ends. CDR3 DNA sequence: TGTGCCAGCACCATTGGGAGGGGCTATGGCTACACCTTC. It translates to CASTIGRGYGYTF. Using reference TRBV5-6 and TRBJ1-2 for the parts outside the CDR3, the full variable domain is DAGVTQSPTHLIKTRGQQVTLRCSPKSGHDTVSWYQQALGQGPQFIFQYYEEEERQRGNFPDRFSGHQFPNYSSELNVNALLLGDSALYLCASTIGRGYGYTFGSGTRLTVV.

The chain carries TRBV14 and TRBJ2-7; perhaps TRBD2 as D (6 bases). This CDR3 has 14 amino acids. V dropped 4 bases and J dropped 0 bases, with 10 bases sitting between them. The V gene's germline CDR1 is SGHDN and CDR2 FVKESK. This CDR3 reads CASSPSGLSYEQYF. For the CDR3, the DNA is TGTGCCAGCAGCCCATCGGGACTCTCCTACGAGCAGTACTTC. Drawing the rest from reference TRBV14 and TRBJ2-7, the complete variable domain is EAGVTQFPSHSVIEKGQTVTLRCDPISGHDNLYWYRRVMGKEIKFLLHFVKESKQDESGMPNNRFLAERTGGTYSTLKVQPAELEDSGVYFCASSPSGLSYEQYFGPGTRLTVT.